Shown below are 8 T cell receptor beta chains from a single sample sequenced in a study of shared clonotypes between healthy human individuals. Using immunoSEQ multiplex PCR, the repertoire was profiled, and TCRdb retains in-frame clones only, with some absent. The table includes 2 million to 3 million clones, roughly 93% detected once. Source material: naive CD4+ T cells from PBMCs. Sample subset: CD45RA+ positively selected. These receptors came from a man younger than 35 in good health. Some clones in this sample may be carry-over from other donors' samples.

The rearrangement joins TRBV2 to TRBJ2-2; TRBD2 might be the D (6 bases). Trimming cost V 4 bases and J 7 bases, with 7 bases left between them. The CDR3 is 12 residues long. Looked up from germline, CDR1 is SNHLY and CDR2 is FYNNEI. The CDR3 protein is CASSAEGGELFF. CDR3 DNA: TGTGCCAGCAGTGCGGAGGGCGGGGAGCTGTTTTTT.

The chain combines TRBV20-1 with TRBJ1-1, with D uncertain. The CDR3 consists of 10 residues. CDR1 and CDR2 (germline): DFQATT, SNEGSKA (reference sequence). Trimming removed 5 bases at V and 12 bases at J, with 13 bases between. CDR3 DNA sequence: TGCAGTGCTTCTCTCGGGTTAACTTTCTTT. Its translation: CSASLGLTFF.

The chain joins TRBV27 to TRBJ1-5, with TRBD1 identical over 8 bases. V shed 5 bases and J 7 bases; nucleotides not matched to a gene: 16. The germline CDR1 and CDR2 sequences are MNHEY and SMNVEV (reference sequence). The CDR3 spans 17 residues. CDR3 residues: CASSKDRVSLIDQPQHF. As DNA, the CDR3 is TGTGCCAGCAGTAAGGACAGGGTTAGTCTTATCGACCAGCCCCAGCATTTT.

V usage is TRBV2 and J usage is TRBJ2-1; TRBD2 aligns across 9 bases. Germline CDR1 reads SNHLY; CDR2 reads FYNNEI. The CDR3 runs to 18 residues. V lost 0 bases, J lost 5 bases, and 11 bases stayed unmatched. CDR3 in DNA: TGTGCCAGCAGTGAAGCGCTTCGGCGGGAGGGCGGCAACAATGAGCAGTTCTTC. As protein: CASSEALRREGGNNEQFF.

V usage is TRBV5-1 and J usage is TRBJ2-1; possibly TRBD2 for D (5 bases). Trimming pared 0 bases from V and 0 bases from J, leaving 13 bases between. This CDR3 spans 17 amino acids. The V gene's germline CDR1 is SGHRS and CDR2 YFSETQ. The CDR3 DNA follows: TGCGCCAGCAGCTTGGTAGGTAGCGCGAGCTCCTACAATGAGCAGTTCTTC. Amino acids: CASSLVGSASSYNEQFF.

This clone has a single count. CDR3 sequence (DNA): TGTGCCAGCAGCCGGGAGGCAGGGTATAGCACAGATACGCAGTATTTT. Translation gives CASSREAGYSTDTQYF. This rearrangement joins TRBV27 to TRBJ2-3; 7 nucleotides agree with TRBD2. This CDR3 has 16 residues. Trimming cost V 6 bases and J 0 bases; bases outside gene matches: 9. The germline V gene encodes CDR1 MNHEY and CDR2 SMNVEV (reference sequence).

Comments on this clone: This specimen includes other DNA sequences encoding the same CDR3. This sequence joins TRBV5-1 and TRBJ2-7; D call uncertain. The CDR3 runs to 13 residues. CDR1 and CDR2 (germline): SGHRS, YFSETQ. V was clipped by 1 base and J by 1 base, with 6 bases between them. The CDR3 DNA reads as TGCGCCAGCAGCTTGCTGGGATCCTACGAGCAGTACTTC. It codes for CASSLLGSYEQYF.

The rearrangement links TRBV15 to TRBJ1-2; D is undetermined. The germline V gene encodes CDR1 LNHNV and CDR2 YYDKDF (reference sequence). The V end lost 5 bases, the J end lost 5 bases, and 18 bases lay between the germline ends. The CDR3 loop spans 15 amino acids. CDR3 in DNA: TGTGCCACCAGCTCAAGCCGGGAGGAGGAATATGGCTACACCTTC. Its translation is CATSSSREEEYGYTF.